A selection of T cell receptor beta chains follows, all from one sample in a study of robustness of blood B and T cell sequencing. TCRdb fed the PCR reads into MiXCR, producing one record per CDR3 protein. The data show about 2,000 distinct CDR3 sequences, 72% seen once. Specimen: peripheral blood. The receptors originated from a human donor in good health. CDR3s include the opening cysteine and the closing phenylalanine or tryptophan. Each record gives: V gene, J gene, clone size, D gene, CDR3 DNA, CDR3 protein. A D gene is named only where the DNA matches it firmly. Expanded clones are given a class, and other clones once, few, many or no size at all.

TRBV27	TRBJ1-6	.	.	TGTGCCAGCACCCTTAAGGCCGGGGGGAATTCACCCCTCCACTTT	CASTLKAGGNSPLHF
TRBV12-3/TRBV12-4	TRBJ2-2	.	.	TGTGCCAGCAGTTACGGGTTTACGGACGGGGAGCTGTTTTTT	CASSYGFTDGELFF
TRBV10-3	TRBJ2-5	.	.	TGTGCCATCAGTGACCGACAGCAAGAGACCCAGTACTTC	CAISDRQQETQYF
TRBV6-5	TRBJ1-2	few	TRBD1	TGTGCCAGCAGCTTCTCGACAGGGAACGGCTACACCTTC	CASSFSTGNGYTF
TRBV29-1	TRBJ2-7	.	TRBD2	TGCAGCGTTCGAACGCCCGGGACTAGCATTGAGCAGTACTTC	CSVRTPGTSIEQYF
TRBV24-1	TRBJ1-5	.	TRBD1	TGTGCCACCAGTGATTTGAGAACAGGGGTCCTCCTGCTTCAGCCCCAGCATTTT	CATSDLRTGVLLLQPQHF
TRBV7-8	TRBJ2-7	.	TRBD2	TGTGCCAGCAGCTTAGGTGTCGGGGGGAGCTCCTACGAGCAGTACTTC	CASSLGVGGSSYEQYF
TRBV19	TRBJ1-2	.	.	TGTGCCAGTAGTGCCCGACAGGTTACCTATGGCTACACCTTC	CASSARQVTYGYTF
TRBV4-1	TRBJ1-4	few	.	TGCGCCAGCAGCCAAGAAGGCGGGGGGTCGAATGAAAAACTGTTTTTT	CASSQEGGGSNEKLFF
TRBV6-5	TRBJ1-2	.	.	TGTGCCAGCAGTTTCGGGTCCTATGGCTACACCTTC	CASSFGSYGYTF
TRBV7-9	TRBJ2-1	.	.	TGTGCCGCACCCGCCCCGGGACGGACCAACAATGAGCAGTTCTTC	CAAPAPGRTNNEQFF
TRBV9	TRBJ2-2	.	.	TGTGCCAGCAGCGTAGCTGGGGTGGGGAACACCGGGGAGCTGTTTTTT	CASSVAGVGNTGELFF
TRBV20-1	TRBJ1-2	.	TRBD1	TGCAGTGCTGATCCGCCGAGGGACAGGGGTGACTATGGCTACACCTTC	CSADPPRDRGDYGYTF
TRBV3-1	TRBJ2-1	.	TRBD1	TGTGCCAGCAGCCACCACGGGACAGGGTTCTTGGGTGAGCAGTTCTTC	CASSHHGTGFLGEQFF
TRBV6-1	TRBJ1-1	.	TRBD1	TGTGCCAGCAGTCTTTCTCTGACAGGGGCTGAAGCTTTCTTT	CASSLSLTGAEAFF
TRBV29-1	TRBJ1-4	.	.	TGCAGCGTTGCGGATGAAAAACTGTTTTTT	CSVADEKLFF
TRBV12-3/TRBV12-4	TRBJ1-5	.	TRBD1	TGTGCCAGCAGCTCCTTTCCGGGACAGACAACTTTCAATCAGCCCCAGCATTTT	CASSSFPGQTTFNQPQHF
TRBV4-2	TRBJ1-1	.	.	TGTGCCAGCAGCACCCCGGGCGGGAACACTGAAGCTTTCTTT	CASSTPGGNTEAFF
TRBV5-1	TRBJ1-4	.	.	TGCGCCAGCAGCGGAAGAGGTGAAAAACTGTTTTTT	CASSGRGEKLFF
TRBV4-1	TRBJ1-4	.	.	TGCGCCAGCAGCCGGTTGGGGCTCGGGGAAAAACTGTTTTTT	CASSRLGLGEKLFF
TRBV5-1	TRBJ1-1	.	.	TGCGCCAGCAGCTTGTACCCCACAGGCGAGAACACTGAAGCTTTCTTT	CASSLYPTGENTEAFF
TRBV15	TRBJ1-5	.	.	TGTGCCACCAGAAGGGACATAGGCAATCAGCCCCAGCATTTT	CATRRDIGNQPQHF
TRBV10-3	TRBJ2-3	.	.	TGTGCCATCAGTACTGACGGCGTTCTTGAATCCGATACGCAGTATTTT	CAISTDGVLESDTQYF
TRBV12-3/TRBV12-4	TRBJ2-3	few	TRBD2	TGTGCCAGCAGTTTCCACGGGGGGGCCGCAGATACGCAGTATTTT	CASSFHGGAADTQYF
TRBV5-1	TRBJ2-7	.	.	TGCGCCAGCAGCGAGTCTGCGACAGGAGGCGAGCAGTACTTC	CASSESATGGEQYF
TRBV11-3	TRBJ1-1	.	.	TGTGCCAGCAGCCCGGAGGACGGATTGAACACTGAAGCTTTCTTT	CASSPEDGLNTEAFF